The rows below give T cell receptor beta chains drawn from one sample of a study of blood T cell repertoires in COVID-19. Only in-frame clones appear in the TCRdb table, and some are missing; sequencing was by immunoSEQ multiplex PCR. The profile shows about 250,000 clones, around 82% of them singletons. Sequenced material: peripheral blood. These receptors came from a middle-aged man with active or convalescent COVID-19. Both conserved end residues are part of each CDR3. The order of the fields is V gene, clone size, J gene, D gene, CDR3 protein, CDR3 DNA. The D gene is left open where the match is weak. Clone size is shown for a subset of rows, as once, few, many or a class of expanded clone.

v_call: TRBV5-1; clone_size: -; j_call: TRBJ2-1; d_call: TRBD2; cdr3_aa: CASSLSGAGPSYNEQFF; cdr3_nt: TGCGCCAGCAGCTTGAGTGGAGCGGGGCCATCCTACAATGAGCAGTTCTTC
v_call: TRBV9; clone_size: few; j_call: TRBJ2-2; d_call: -; cdr3_aa: CASSVSPGLTGELFF; cdr3_nt: TGTGCCAGCAGCGTATCGCCAGGCCTCACCGGGGAGCTGTTTTTT
v_call: TRBV18; clone_size: -; j_call: TRBJ1-2; d_call: -; cdr3_aa: CASSLADANYGYTF; cdr3_nt: TGTGCCAGCTCACTAGCAGACGCAAACTATGGCTACACCTTC
v_call: TRBV11-3; clone_size: -; j_call: TRBJ1-2; d_call: -; cdr3_aa: CASLLPLRAYGYTF; cdr3_nt: TGTGCCAGCCTACTTCCATTGCGGGCCTATGGCTACACCTTC
v_call: TRBV10-3; clone_size: -; j_call: TRBJ2-5; d_call: -; cdr3_aa: CATARSGPQETQYF; cdr3_nt: TGTGCCACCGCCCGGAGCGGGCCCCAAGAGACCCAGTACTTC
v_call: TRBV10-3; clone_size: -; j_call: TRBJ2-2; d_call: -; cdr3_aa: CAISPKTTGELFF; cdr3_nt: TGTGCCATCAGTCCCAAAACAACCGGGGAGCTGTTTTTT
v_call: TRBV18; clone_size: -; j_call: TRBJ1-6; d_call: TRBD1; cdr3_aa: CASSPPDWTGGKSPLHF; cdr3_nt: TGTGCCAGCTCACCACCGGACTGGACAGGGGGGAAATCACCCCTCCACTTT
v_call: TRBV6-4; clone_size: -; j_call: TRBJ2-1; d_call: -; cdr3_aa: CASSEGAEYSYNEQFF; cdr3_nt: TGTGCCAGCAGTGAGGGGGCAGAATACTCCTACAATGAGCAGTTCTTC
v_call: TRBV18; clone_size: -; j_call: TRBJ2-1; d_call: TRBD2; cdr3_aa: CASSQVSGGLSYNEQFF; cdr3_nt: TGTGCCAGCTCACAAGTTAGCGGGGGGCTGTCCTACAATGAGCAGTTCTTC
v_call: TRBV14; clone_size: -; j_call: TRBJ2-1; d_call: TRBD2; cdr3_aa: CASSQASGSLHEQFF; cdr3_nt: TGTGCCAGCAGCCAAGCCAGCGGGAGCTTGCATGAGCAGTTCTTC
v_call: TRBV7-9; clone_size: -; j_call: TRBJ2-7; d_call: -; cdr3_aa: CASSPDNYEQYF; cdr3_nt: TGTGCCAGCAGCCCAGACAACTACGAGCAGTACTTC
v_call: TRBV12-3/TRBV12-4; clone_size: -; j_call: TRBJ1-4; d_call: TRBD1; cdr3_aa: CASSLQGNEKLFF; cdr3_nt: TGTGCCAGCAGTCTACAGGGGAATGAAAAACTGTTTTTT
v_call: TRBV4-1; clone_size: -; j_call: TRBJ1-4; d_call: -; cdr3_aa: CASSQAGLGEKLFF; cdr3_nt: TGCGCCAGCAGCCAAGCAGGGTTGGGCGAAAAACTGTTTTTT
v_call: TRBV7-9; clone_size: -; j_call: TRBJ1-2; d_call: TRBD1; cdr3_aa: CASSLEGGQNYGYTF; cdr3_nt: TGTGCCAGCAGCTTAGAGGGGGGACAGAACTATGGCTACACCTTC
v_call: TRBV3-1/TRBV3-2; clone_size: -; j_call: TRBJ1-6; d_call: -; cdr3_aa: CASSPKQDSPLHF; cdr3_nt: TGTGCCAGCAGCCCGAAACAGGACTCACCCCTCCACTTT
v_call: TRBV7-2; clone_size: -; j_call: TRBJ2-3; d_call: -; cdr3_aa: CASSSPPTLDTQYF; cdr3_nt: TGTGCCAGCAGCTCCCCCCCGACTCTAGATACGCAGTATTTT
v_call: TRBV30; clone_size: once; j_call: TRBJ1-2; d_call: TRBD1; cdr3_aa: CAWRGQGGYTF; cdr3_nt: TGTGCCTGGAGGGGACAGGGCGGCTACACCTTC
v_call: TRBV29-1; clone_size: -; j_call: TRBJ1-4; d_call: TRBD1; cdr3_aa: CSVARGTAEDEKLFF; cdr3_nt: TGCAGCGTCGCCCGCGGGACAGCCGAGGATGAAAAACTGTTTTTT
v_call: TRBV19; clone_size: -; j_call: TRBJ1-5; d_call: -; cdr3_aa: CASSTSSNQPQHF; cdr3_nt: TGTGCCAGTAGTACTTCGAGCAATCAGCCCCAGCATTTT
v_call: TRBV27; clone_size: -; j_call: TRBJ1-2; d_call: TRBD1; cdr3_aa: CASSLWGQAYGYTF; cdr3_nt: TGTGCCAGCAGTTTATGGGGACAGGCCTATGGCTACACCTTC
v_call: TRBV6-5; clone_size: -; j_call: TRBJ2-1; d_call: -; cdr3_aa: CATERGGAKEQFF; cdr3_nt: TGTGCCACCGAGAGGGGGGGGGCTAAAGAGCAGTTCTTC
v_call: TRBV30; clone_size: -; j_call: TRBJ1-1; d_call: TRBD1; cdr3_aa: CAWSSGGGAFF; cdr3_nt: TGTGCCTGGAGTTCAGGGGGCGGAGCTTTCTTT
v_call: TRBV4-2; clone_size: few; j_call: TRBJ2-2; d_call: TRBD2; cdr3_aa: CASSQEVAGDYPVTGELFF; cdr3_nt: TGTGCCAGCAGCCAAGAGGTAGCGGGAGATTATCCGGTGACCGGGGAGCTGTTTTTT
v_call: TRBV19; clone_size: -; j_call: TRBJ2-1; d_call: -; cdr3_aa: CASSIDRTGFEFF; cdr3_nt: TGTGCCAGTAGTATAGATCGAACGGGGTTTGAGTTCTTC
v_call: TRBV7-9; clone_size: once; j_call: TRBJ1-2; d_call: TRBD1; cdr3_aa: CASSTRQGDGYTF; cdr3_nt: TGTGCCAGCAGCACCCGACAGGGGGACGGCTACACCTTC
v_call: TRBV5-1; clone_size: -; j_call: TRBJ2-1; d_call: -; cdr3_aa: CASSYSGGFQFF; cdr3_nt: TGCGCCAGCAGCTATTCAGGGGGGTTTCAGTTCTTC
v_call: TRBV7-2; clone_size: -; j_call: TRBJ2-2; d_call: -; cdr3_aa: CASSLVSSLITGELFF; cdr3_nt: TGTGCCAGCAGCTTAGTTTCCTCCCTTATCACCGGGGAGCTGTTTTTT
v_call: TRBV6-5; clone_size: -; j_call: TRBJ2-7; d_call: -; cdr3_aa: CASSRSRSSYEQYF; cdr3_nt: TGTGCCAGCAGCCGGTCTAGGTCCTCCTACGAGCAGTACTTC
v_call: TRBV14; clone_size: -; j_call: TRBJ1-1; d_call: -; cdr3_aa: CASSRAENTEAFF; cdr3_nt: TGTGCCAGCAGCCGAGCCGAGAACACTGAAGCTTTCTTT
v_call: TRBV4-1; clone_size: -; j_call: TRBJ1-6; d_call: -; cdr3_aa: CASSHIGGVESPLHF; cdr3_nt: TGCGCCAGCAGCCACATAGGGGGGGTGGAATCACCCCTCCACTTT